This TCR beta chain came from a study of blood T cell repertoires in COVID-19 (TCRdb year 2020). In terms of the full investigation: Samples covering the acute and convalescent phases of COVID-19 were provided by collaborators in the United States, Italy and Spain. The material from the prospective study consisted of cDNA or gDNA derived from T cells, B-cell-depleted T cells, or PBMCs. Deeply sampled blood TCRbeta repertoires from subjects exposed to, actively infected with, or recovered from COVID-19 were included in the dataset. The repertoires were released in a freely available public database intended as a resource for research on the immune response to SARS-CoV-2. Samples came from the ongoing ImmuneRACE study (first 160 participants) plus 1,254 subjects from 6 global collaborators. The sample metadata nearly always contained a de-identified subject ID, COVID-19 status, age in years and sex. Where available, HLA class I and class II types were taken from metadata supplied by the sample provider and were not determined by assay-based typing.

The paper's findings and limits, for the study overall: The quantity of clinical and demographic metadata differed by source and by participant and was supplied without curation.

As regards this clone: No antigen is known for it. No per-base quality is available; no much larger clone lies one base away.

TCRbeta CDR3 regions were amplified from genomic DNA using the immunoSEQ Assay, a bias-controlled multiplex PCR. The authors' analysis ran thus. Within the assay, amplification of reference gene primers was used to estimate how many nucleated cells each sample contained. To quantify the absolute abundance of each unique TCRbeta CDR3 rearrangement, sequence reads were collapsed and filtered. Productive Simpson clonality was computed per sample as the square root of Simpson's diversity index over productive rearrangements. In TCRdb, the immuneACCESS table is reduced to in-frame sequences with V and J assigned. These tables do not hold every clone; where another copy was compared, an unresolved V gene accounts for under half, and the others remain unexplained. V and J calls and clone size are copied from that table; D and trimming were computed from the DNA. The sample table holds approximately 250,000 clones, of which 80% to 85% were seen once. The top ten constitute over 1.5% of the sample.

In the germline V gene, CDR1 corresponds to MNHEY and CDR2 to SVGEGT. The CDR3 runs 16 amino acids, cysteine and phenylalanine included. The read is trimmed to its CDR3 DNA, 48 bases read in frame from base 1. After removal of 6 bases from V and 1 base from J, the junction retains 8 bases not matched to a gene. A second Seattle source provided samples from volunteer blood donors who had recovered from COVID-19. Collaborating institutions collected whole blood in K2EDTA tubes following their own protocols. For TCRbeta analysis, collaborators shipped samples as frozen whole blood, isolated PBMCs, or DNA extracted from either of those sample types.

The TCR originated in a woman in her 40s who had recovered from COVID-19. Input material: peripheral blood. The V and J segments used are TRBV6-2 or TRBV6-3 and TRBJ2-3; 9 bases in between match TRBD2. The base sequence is TGTGCCAGCAGCCTCCCGCGGGGGGGAGGCACAGATACGCAGTATTTT. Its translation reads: CASSLPRGGGTDTQYF.